The 22 T cell receptor beta chains reported below all come from one sample, sequenced in a study of cytomegalovirus exposure and HLA in healthy donors. Use of 60 Vbeta and 13 Jbeta primers characterized the PCR. Profiled with immunoSEQ multiplex PCR; TCRdb holds only in-frame clones, not every one. Here the sample spans over 120,000 clones, about 80% being singletons. Source material: PBMCs. These receptor sequences come from a female donor in good health and CMV-seronegative.

This clone was found once. This chain joins TRBV30 and TRBJ1-2; possibly TRBD1 for D (6 bases). This CDR3 is 12 amino acids long. V lost 7 bases to trimming and J lost 8 bases, with 17 bases between them. Germline assignment: CDR1 GTSNPN and CDR2 SVGIG (reference sequence). The CDR3 region has the DNA TGTGCCTCGGGACAAAATGACTGGGGCTACACCTTC. Amino acid sequence: CASGQNDWGYTF.

The J gene is TRBJ2-2, the V gene TRBV7-3; 10 positions match TRBD2. Germline trimming cut 3 bases from V and 5 bases from J; bases unmatched to any gene: 3. Germline V gives CDR1 SGHTA, CDR2 FQGTGA. The CDR3 consists of 15 residues. The CDR3 loop reads CASSFTSGVTGELFF. In nucleotides, the CDR3 is TGTGCCAGCAGCTTTACTAGCGGGGTGACCGGGGAGCTGTTTTTT.

To note about this clone: The junction does not match germline at one end; this may be a read error. The V and J genes are TRBV5-1 and TRBJ2-1, with 8 bases aligning to TRBD2. CDR1 is SGHRS and CDR2 is YFSETQ in the germline V gene. The CDR3 is made up of 12 amino acids. The CDR3, as DNA: TGCGCCAGCAGCTTTAAAGCGGGAGTTTCAATCTTC. Translating it yields CASSFKAGVSIF.

The count of this clone is one. The chain's CDR3 is CACRVGAGTGELFF. The CDR3 region has the DNA TGTGCCTGCAGGGTTGGAGCGGGAACCGGGGAGCTGTTTTTT. The rearrangement joins TRBV30 to TRBJ2-2; 7 nucleotides line up with TRBD2. The junction had 9 bases not matched to a gene; V was cut back by 6 bases and J by 5 bases. Germline CDR1 and CDR2: GTSNPN and SVGIG (reference sequence). There are 14 residues in the CDR3.

The chain carries TRBV29-1 and TRBJ2-1; 8 bases line up with TRBD1. J was trimmed by 0 bases and V by 7 bases; bases with no gene match: 5. CDR3 length equals 14 residues. Germline V gene data show CDR1 as SQVTM and CDR2 as ANQGSEA. The CDR3 here is CSGAGQGSYNEQFF. The CDR3 nucleotides read TGCAGCGGAGCCGGACAGGGCTCCTACAATGAGCAGTTCTTC.

The chain links TRBV5-1 to TRBJ2-7, with D perhaps TRBD1 (6 bases). Trimming shortened V by 0 bases and J by 2 bases, and 18 bases separated the two germline ends. CDR1 is SGHRS, CDR2 YFSETQ, per germline. The CDR3 sequence is 17 residues long. The CDR3, as DNA: TGCGCCAGCAGCTTGGGGCTTCCGAGACAGGTGACCTACGAGCAGTACTTC. This encodes CASSLGLPRQVTYEQYF.

This CDR3 is CASRTGGSSPYEQYF. CDR3 sequence (DNA): TGTGCCAGCAGAACCGGGGGTAGCAGCCCCTACGAGCAGTACTTC. This chain joins TRBV7-2 and TRBJ2-7; the D gene is possibly TRBD2 (6 bases). V gave up 6 bases and J gave up 2 bases, with 17 bases separating them. The CDR3 sequence is 15 residues long. Germline-derived CDR1 and CDR2 are SGHTA and FQGNSA.

A word on this clone: One end of the junction varies from germline; a read error may be responsible. The chain couples TRBV29-1 to TRBJ1-2; 7 bases are a match to TRBD1. This CDR3 contains 15 residues. CDR1 and CDR2 from the germline V gene are SQVTM and ANQGSEA. CDR3 nucleotide sequence: TGCAGCGTAACAGGGGATTTAAAAACTAACTATGGCTACCCCTTC. Its translation: CSVTGDLKTNYGYPF.

The chain joins TRBV5-4 to TRBJ2-5; 9 bases line up with TRBD1. J was trimmed by 3 bases and V by 4 bases; bases with no gene match: 1. From germline, CDR1 is SGHNT and CDR2 YYREEE (reference sequence). The CDR3 extends over 13 amino acids. The CDR3 loop reads CASSRQGEETQYF. CDR3 DNA sequence: TGTGCCAGCAGCCGACAGGGGGAAGAGACCCAGTACTTC.

J is TRBJ2-7 and V is TRBV27, with 9 bases fitting TRBD1. The length of the CDR3 is 15 residues. The J segment lost 3 bases and the V segment lost 5 bases, leaving 8 bases of the junction unmatched. Germline V gene data show CDR1 as MNHEY and CDR2 as SMNVEV (reference sequence). The CDR3 sequence is CASSAGTGRYYEQYF. CDR3 sequence (DNA): TGTGCCAGCAGTGCAGGGACAGGGAGATACTACGAGCAGTACTTC.

The CDR3 loop reads CASSPSPTRGGNEQFF. CDR3 nucleotides: TGTGCCAGCAGCCCCTCCCCGACTCGGGGGGGCAATGAGCAGTTCTTC. This chain connects TRBV5-4 to TRBJ2-1; TRBD2 matches 8 bases. J was trimmed by 6 bases and V by 4 bases; bases with no gene match: 12. From germline, CDR1 is SGHNT and CDR2 YYREEE (reference sequence). The CDR3 spans 16 residues.

V gene TRBV28 combines with J gene TRBJ2-3; a possible D gene is TRBD1 (6 bases). Germline loops: CDR1 MDHEN, CDR2 SYDVKM. The CDR3 extends over 15 amino acids. Trimming shortened V by 1 base and J by 3 bases, and 11 bases separated the two germline ends. The CDR3 nucleotides are TGTGCCAGCAGTTTATCGCAGGGGCGGACAGATACGCAGTATTTT. Translation: CASSLSQGRTDTQYF.

V usage is TRBV2 and J usage is TRBJ1-5, with D perhaps TRBD1 (6 bases). Germline loops: CDR1 SNHLY, CDR2 FYNNEI. Trimming left V 5 bases short and J 6 bases short, with 14 bases between. CDR3 size: 14 residues. CDR3 bases: TGTGCCAGCAGTTACACAGGGTACGGTCAGCCCCAGCATTTT. As protein: CASSYTGYGQPQHF.

The rearrangement joins TRBV6-1 to TRBJ1-1, with D unclear. Germline V gives CDR1 MNHNS, CDR2 SASEGT. The V and J ends lost 7 bases and 0 bases respectively, with 12 bases between them. This CDR3 is built from 14 residues. Here the CDR3 DNA reads TGTGCCAGCAAAAACAGCCTAATGAACACTGAAGCTTTCTTT. Its protein is CASKNSLMNTEAFF.

A remark on this clone: At one end, the junction sequence differs from germline, possibly due to a read error. The chain recombines TRBV7-9 with TRBJ2-7, with D unresolved. The germline CDR1 and CDR2 sequences are SEHNR and FQNEAQ (reference sequence). CDR3 length: 14 amino acids. The DNA for the CDR3 is TGTTCCAGCAGCTCCCGAGGCCCGCCCTACGAGCAGTACTTC. Its protein is CSSSSRGPPYEQYF.

This chain joins TRBV27 and TRBJ1-2; 8 nucleotides agree with TRBD1. The CDR3 is 15 amino acids. Per germline, CDR1 MNHEY and CDR2 SMNVEV (reference sequence). After removal of 2 bases from V and 5 bases from J, the junction contained 7 bases not matched to a gene. The CDR3 spells CASSLTGQGSYGYTF. The CDR3 coding sequence is TGTGCCAGCAGTTTAACCGGACAGGGCTCGTATGGCTACACCTTC.

The V call is TRBV2, the J call TRBJ1-2; no reliable D call. The germline V and J ends were trimmed by 6 bases and 4 bases, with 15 bases remaining between them. CDR1 is SNHLY and CDR2 is FYNNEI in the germline V gene. The CDR3 length is 14 residues. The DNA of the CDR3 is TGTGCCAGCAGCGCACCCCAGGCTGTCTATGGCTACACCTTC. It is translated as CASSAPQAVYGYTF.

This clone was seen only a few times. This chain connects TRBV5-1 to TRBJ1-1; perhaps TRBD1 as D (5 bases). V gave up 5 bases and J gave up 1 base, with 15 bases separating them. This CDR3 contains 15 residues. CDR1 is SGHRS, CDR2 YFSETQ, per germline. The CDR3 DNA reads as TGCGCCAGCAGGCGGGGCAACACCCCGAACACTGAAGCTTTCTTT. Its translation is CASRRGNTPNTEAFF.

The table lists this clone with a few counts. The chain joins TRBV7-9 to TRBJ1-2, with D tentatively TRBD1 (6 bases). The germline V and J ends were trimmed by 3 bases and 6 bases, with 11 bases remaining between them. The CDR3 has 13 amino acids. Germline CDR1 SEHNR, CDR2 FQNEAQ (reference sequence). CDR3 nucleotides: TGTGCCAGCAGCTTGGACAGACTGGATGGCTACACCTTC. Encoded protein: CASSLDRLDGYTF.

Only a few counts were recorded for this clone. V gene TRBV7-2 combines with J gene TRBJ1-1, with D tentatively TRBD1 (6 bases). CDR3 length: 14 amino acids. Per the germline V gene, CDR1 is SGHTA and CDR2 is FQGNSA. With 6 bases removed from V and 0 bases from J, the gap between germline ends came to 11 bases. CDR3 DNA sequence: TGTGCCAGCAGACCTACAGGGTTGAACACTGAAGCTTTCTTT. Protein sequence: CASRPTGLNTEAFF.

This clone was picked up one time. This rearrangement joins TRBV27 to TRBJ2-7; D perhaps matches TRBD1 (6 bases). The CDR3 consists of 15 residues. V lost 5 bases and J 0 bases, leaving 14 bases between the germline ends. Germline lookup yields CDR1 MNHEY and CDR2 SMNVEV (reference sequence). The CDR3 is CASSANRVSSYEQYF. The CDR3 coding sequence is TGTGCCAGCAGTGCAAACAGGGTTAGCTCCTACGAGCAGTACTTC.

As DNA, the CDR3 is TGTGCCAGTAGTCGCACAGGGGGGGCCTACGAGCAGTACTTC. Translated: CASSRTGGAYEQYF. The genes are TRBV19 and TRBJ2-7, with D perhaps matching TRBD1 (8 bases). V lost 5 bases to trimming and J lost 2 bases, with 13 bases between them. Germline assignment: CDR1 LNHDA and CDR2 SQIVND (reference sequence). This CDR3 contains 14 residues. Full variable domain (rest looked up from reference TRBV19 and TRBJ2-7): DGGITQSPKYLFRKEGQNVTLSCEQNLNHDAMYWYRQDPGQGLRLIYYSQIVNDFQKGDIAEGYSVSREKKESFPLTVTSAQKNPTAFYLCASSRTGGAYEQYFGPGTRLTVT.